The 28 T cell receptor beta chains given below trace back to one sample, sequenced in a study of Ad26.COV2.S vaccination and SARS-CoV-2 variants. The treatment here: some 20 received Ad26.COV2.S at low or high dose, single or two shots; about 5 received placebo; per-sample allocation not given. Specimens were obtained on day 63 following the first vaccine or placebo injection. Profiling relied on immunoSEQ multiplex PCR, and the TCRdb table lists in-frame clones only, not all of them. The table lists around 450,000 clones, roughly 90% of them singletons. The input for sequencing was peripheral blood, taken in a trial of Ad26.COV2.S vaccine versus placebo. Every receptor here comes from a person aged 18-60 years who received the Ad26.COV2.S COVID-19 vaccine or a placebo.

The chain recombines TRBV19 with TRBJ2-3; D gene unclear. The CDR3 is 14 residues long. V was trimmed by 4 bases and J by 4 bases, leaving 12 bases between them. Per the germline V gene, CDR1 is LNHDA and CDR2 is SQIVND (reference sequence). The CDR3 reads CASSTPASADTQYF. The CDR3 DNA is TGTGCCAGTAGTACCCCAGCTTCGGCAGATACGCAGTATTTT. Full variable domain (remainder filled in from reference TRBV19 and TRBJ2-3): DGGITQSPKYLFRKEGQNVTLSCEQNLNHDAMYWYRQDPGQGLRLIYYSQIVNDFQKGDIAEGYSVSREKKESFPLTVTSAQKNPTAFYLCASSTPASADTQYFGPGTRLTVL.

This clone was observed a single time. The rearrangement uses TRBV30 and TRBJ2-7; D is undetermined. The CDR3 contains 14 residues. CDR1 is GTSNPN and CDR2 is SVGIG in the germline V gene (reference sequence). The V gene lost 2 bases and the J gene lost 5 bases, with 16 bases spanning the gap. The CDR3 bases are TGTGCCTGGAGTCCATCTTGGGTGGGGAACGAGCAGTACTTC. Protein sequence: CAWSPSWVGNEQYF.

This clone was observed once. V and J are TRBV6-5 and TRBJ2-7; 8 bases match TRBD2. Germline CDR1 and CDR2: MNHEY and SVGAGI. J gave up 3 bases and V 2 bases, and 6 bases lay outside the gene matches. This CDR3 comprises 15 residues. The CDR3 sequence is CASSYGGSGVYEQYF. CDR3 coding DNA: TGTGCCAGCAGTTACGGAGGTAGCGGGGTCTACGAGCAGTACTTC.

CDR3: CASSQGQGAKALYGYTF. CDR3 DNA sequence: TGTGCCAGCAGCCAGGGACAGGGGGCTAAGGCCCTCTATGGCTACACCTTC. This chain uses TRBV7-2 with TRBJ1-2; 12 positions match TRBD1. Trimming took 5 bases from V and 4 from J; bases not matched to a gene: 11. The CDR3 loop spans 17 amino acids. Germline values: CDR1 SGHTA, CDR2 FQGNSA.

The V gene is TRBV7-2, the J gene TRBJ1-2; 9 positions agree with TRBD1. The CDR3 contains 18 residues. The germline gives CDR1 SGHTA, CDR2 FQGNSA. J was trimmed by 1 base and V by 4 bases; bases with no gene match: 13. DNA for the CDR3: TGTGCCAGCAGCTCCTTATGGCGGACAGGGGCTTTTAACTATGGCTACACCTTC. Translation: CASSSLWRTGAFNYGYTF.

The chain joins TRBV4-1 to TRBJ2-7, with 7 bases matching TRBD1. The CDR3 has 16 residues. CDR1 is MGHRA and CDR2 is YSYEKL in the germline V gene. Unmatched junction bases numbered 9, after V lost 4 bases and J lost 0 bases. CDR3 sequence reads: CASSPAAQGVSYEQYF. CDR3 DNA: TGCGCCAGCAGCCCTGCGGCTCAGGGGGTCTCCTACGAGCAGTACTTC.

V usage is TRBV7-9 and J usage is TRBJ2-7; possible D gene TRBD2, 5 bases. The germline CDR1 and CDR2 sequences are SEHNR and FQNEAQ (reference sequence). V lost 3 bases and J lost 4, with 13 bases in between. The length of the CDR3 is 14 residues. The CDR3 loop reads CASSLEVSQYEQYF. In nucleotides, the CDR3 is TGTGCCAGCAGCTTGGAGGTCTCGCAGTACGAGCAGTACTTC.

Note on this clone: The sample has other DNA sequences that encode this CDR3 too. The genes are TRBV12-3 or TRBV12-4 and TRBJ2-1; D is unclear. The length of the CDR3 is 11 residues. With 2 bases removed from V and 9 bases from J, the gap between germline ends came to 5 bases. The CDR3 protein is CASSLRSEQFF. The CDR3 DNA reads TGTGCCAGCAGTTTAAGAAGTGAGCAGTTCTTC.

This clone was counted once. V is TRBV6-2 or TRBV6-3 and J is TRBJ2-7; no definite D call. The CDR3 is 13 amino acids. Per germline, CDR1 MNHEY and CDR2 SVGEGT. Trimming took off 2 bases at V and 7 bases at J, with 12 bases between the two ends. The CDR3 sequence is CASSYSHNIEQYF. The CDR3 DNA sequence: TGTGCCAGCAGTTACAGTCACAATATAGAGCAGTACTTC.

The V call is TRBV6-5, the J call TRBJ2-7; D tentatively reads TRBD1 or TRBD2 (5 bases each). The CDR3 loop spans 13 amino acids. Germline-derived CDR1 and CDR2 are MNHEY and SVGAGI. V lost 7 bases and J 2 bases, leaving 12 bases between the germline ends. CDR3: CASKTTGTYEQYF. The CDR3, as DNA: TGTGCCAGCAAGACTACAGGAACCTACGAGCAGTACTTC.

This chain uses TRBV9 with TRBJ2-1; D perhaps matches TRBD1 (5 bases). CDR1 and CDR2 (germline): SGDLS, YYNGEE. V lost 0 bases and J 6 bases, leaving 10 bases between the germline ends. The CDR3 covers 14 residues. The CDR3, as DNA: TGTGCCAGCAGCGTAGATGGGGCCCGCAATGAGCAGTTCTTC. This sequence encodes CASSVDGARNEQFF.

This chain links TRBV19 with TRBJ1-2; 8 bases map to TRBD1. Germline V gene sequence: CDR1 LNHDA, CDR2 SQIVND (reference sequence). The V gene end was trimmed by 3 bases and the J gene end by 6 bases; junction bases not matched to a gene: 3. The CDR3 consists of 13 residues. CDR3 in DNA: TGTGCCAGTAGTATTCAGGGGGCTGATGGCTACACCTTC. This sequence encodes CASSIQGADGYTF.

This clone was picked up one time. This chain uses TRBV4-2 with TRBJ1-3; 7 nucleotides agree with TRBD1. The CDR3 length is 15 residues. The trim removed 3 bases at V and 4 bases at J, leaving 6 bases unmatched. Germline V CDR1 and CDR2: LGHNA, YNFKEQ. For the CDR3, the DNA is TGTGCCAGCAGCCAGCTAACAGGGGACGGAAACACCATATATTTT. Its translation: CASSQLTGDGNTIYF.

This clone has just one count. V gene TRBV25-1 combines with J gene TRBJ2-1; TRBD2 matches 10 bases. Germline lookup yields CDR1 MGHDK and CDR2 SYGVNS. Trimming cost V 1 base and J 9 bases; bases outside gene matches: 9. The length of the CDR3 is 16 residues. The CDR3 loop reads CASSESASGGRGEQFF. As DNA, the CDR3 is TGTGCCAGCAGTGAATCGGCTAGCGGGGGACGGGGTGAGCAGTTCTTC.

CDR3 nucleotide sequence: TGTGCCAGCAGGTGGGGGGAAGCCTACGAGCAGTACTTC. This gives the protein CASRWGEAYEQYF. The chain couples TRBV6-5 to TRBJ2-7, with D tentatively TRBD2 (6 bases). Deletions cut 6 bases from V and 2 bases from J, with 11 bases between. The germline gives CDR1 MNHEY, CDR2 SVGAGI. CDR3 length: 13 residues.

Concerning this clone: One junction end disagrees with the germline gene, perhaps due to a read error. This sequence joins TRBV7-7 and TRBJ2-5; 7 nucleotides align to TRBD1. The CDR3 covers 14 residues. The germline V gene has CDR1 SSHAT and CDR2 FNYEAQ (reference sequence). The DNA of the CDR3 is TGTGCTAGCAGCTTCGGAACAGGGGTAGAGACCCAGTACTTC. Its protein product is CASSFGTGVETQYF.

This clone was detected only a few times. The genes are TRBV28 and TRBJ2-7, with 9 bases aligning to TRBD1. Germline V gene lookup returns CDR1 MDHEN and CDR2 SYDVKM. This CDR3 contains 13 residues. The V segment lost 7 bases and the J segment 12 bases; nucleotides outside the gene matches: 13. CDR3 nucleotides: TGTGCCAGCACCGTGGAGGACGGGACAGGGATGTACTTC. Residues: CASTVEDGTGMYF.

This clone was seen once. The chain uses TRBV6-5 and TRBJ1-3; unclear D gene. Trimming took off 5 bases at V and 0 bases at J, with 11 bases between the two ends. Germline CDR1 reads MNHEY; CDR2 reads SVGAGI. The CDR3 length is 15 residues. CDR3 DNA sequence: TGTGCCAGCAGTACAACAGCTGGCTCTGGAAACACCATATATTTT. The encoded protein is CASSTTAGSGNTIYF.

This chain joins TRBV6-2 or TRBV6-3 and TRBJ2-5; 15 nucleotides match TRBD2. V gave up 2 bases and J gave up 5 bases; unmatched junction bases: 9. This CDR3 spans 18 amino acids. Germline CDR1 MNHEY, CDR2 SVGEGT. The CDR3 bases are TGTGCCAGCAGTTACGGGACTAGCGGGGGGCCTCCTTGGGAGACCCAGTACTTC. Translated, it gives CASSYGTSGGPPWETQYF.

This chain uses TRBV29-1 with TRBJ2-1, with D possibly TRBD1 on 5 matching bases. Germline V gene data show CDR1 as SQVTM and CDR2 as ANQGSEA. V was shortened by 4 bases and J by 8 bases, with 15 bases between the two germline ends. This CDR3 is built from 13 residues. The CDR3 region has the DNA TGCAGCGTTGTGGAGACAGCAGTTGATGAGCAGTTCTTC. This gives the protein CSVVETAVDEQFF.

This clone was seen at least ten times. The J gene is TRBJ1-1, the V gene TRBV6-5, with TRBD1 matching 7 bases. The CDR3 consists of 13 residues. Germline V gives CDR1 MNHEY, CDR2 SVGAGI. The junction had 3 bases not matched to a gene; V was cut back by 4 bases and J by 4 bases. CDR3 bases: TGTGCCAGCAGTTTTCACAGGGGCACTGAAGCTTTCTTT. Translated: CASSFHRGTEAFF.

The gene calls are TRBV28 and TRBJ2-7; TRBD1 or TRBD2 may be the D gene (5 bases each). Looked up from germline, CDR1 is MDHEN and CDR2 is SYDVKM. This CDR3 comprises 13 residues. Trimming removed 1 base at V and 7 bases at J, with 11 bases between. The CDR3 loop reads CASSLSGPEEQYF. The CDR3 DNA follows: TGTGCCAGCAGTTTATCGGGACCAGAGGAGCAGTACTTC.

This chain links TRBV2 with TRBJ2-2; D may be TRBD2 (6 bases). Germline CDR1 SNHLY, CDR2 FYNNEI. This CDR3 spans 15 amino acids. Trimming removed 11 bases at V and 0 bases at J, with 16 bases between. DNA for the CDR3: TGTGCCGCCAGGGAGGACCAAGCGAACACCGGGGAGCTGTTTTTT. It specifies CAAREDQANTGELFF. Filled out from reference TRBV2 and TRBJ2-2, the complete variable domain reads EPEVTQTPSHQVTQMGQEVILRCVPISNHLYFYWYRQILGQKVEFLVSFYNNEISEKSEIFDDQFSVERPDGSNFTLKIRSTKLEDSAMYFCAAREDQANTGELFFGEGSRLTVL.

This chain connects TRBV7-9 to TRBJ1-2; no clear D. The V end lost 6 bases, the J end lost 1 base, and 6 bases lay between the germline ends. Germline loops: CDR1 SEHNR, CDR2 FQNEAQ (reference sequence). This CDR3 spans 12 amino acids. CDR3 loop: CASSTNNYGYTF. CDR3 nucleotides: TGTGCCAGCAGTACCAATAACTATGGCTACACCTTC.

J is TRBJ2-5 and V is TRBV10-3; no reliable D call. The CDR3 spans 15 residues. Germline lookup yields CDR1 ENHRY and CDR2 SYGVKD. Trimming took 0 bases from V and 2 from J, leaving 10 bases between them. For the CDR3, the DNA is TGTGCCATCAGTGAGTCGTGGACCCAGCAAGAGACCCAGTACTTC. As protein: CAISESWTQQETQYF.

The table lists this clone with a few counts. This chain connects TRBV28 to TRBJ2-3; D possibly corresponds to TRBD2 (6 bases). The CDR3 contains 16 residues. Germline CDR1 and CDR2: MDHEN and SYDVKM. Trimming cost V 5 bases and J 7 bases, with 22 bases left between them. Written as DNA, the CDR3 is TGTGCCAGCAGTCCCTTGAGGAATGGGGGGAGGAATACGCAGTATTTT. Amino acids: CASSPLRNGGRNTQYF.

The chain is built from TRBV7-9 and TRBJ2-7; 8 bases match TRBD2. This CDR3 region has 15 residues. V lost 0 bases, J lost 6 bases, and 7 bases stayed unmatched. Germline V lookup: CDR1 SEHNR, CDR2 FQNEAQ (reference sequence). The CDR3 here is CASSLARAGGPEQYF. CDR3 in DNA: TGTGCCAGCAGCTTAGCGAGGGCGGGGGGCCCCGAGCAGTACTTC.

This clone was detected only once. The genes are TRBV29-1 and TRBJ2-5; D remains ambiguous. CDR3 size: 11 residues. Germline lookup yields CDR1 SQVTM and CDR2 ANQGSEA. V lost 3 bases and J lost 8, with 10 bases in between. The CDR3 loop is CSVDSLSTQYF. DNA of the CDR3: TGCAGCGTTGATTCTCTCTCTACCCAGTACTTC. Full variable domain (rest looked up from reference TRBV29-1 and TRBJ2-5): SAVISQKPSRDICQRGTSLTIQCQVDSQVTMMFWYRQQPGQSLTLIATANQGSEATYESGFVIDKFPISRPNLTFSTLTVSNMSPEDSSIYLCSVDSLSTQYFGPGTRLLVL.